This TCR beta chain was sequenced in a study of blood T cells in healthy people across ages (dated by TCRdb to the mid-2010s). Regarding the study in general: In model experiments, template switching captured roughly one uniquely barcoded TCR beta cDNA molecule for every two T cells. Age-related changes in TCR beta repertoire diversity were measured in the study by deep sequencing normalized with unique cDNA molecular identifiers. The donors were divided into four age groups: young (average around 17 years), middle-aged (roughly 42), aged (around 59) and long-lived (around 87). Donors of different ages were randomly distributed across sequencing lanes to avoid experimental bias. Two additional independent replicas of 1 million unique cDNA reads from the same blood draw were analyzed for two donors (one aged 18 to 29 and one aged 80 or older). General findings and caveats noted by the study authors: Estimates of total diversity based on one million sequenced T cells were regarded as lower bounds and as underestimates. As age increased, observed TCR beta diversity per million T cells dropped in a roughly linear way, and a significant reduction was already evident by age 40. Because profiling used bulk unsorted PBMCs, naive and antigen-experienced compartments could not be compared conclusively. The CMV infection status of donors was not known, potentially confounding age-related changes in expanded clonotypes. Compared with the aged group, more naive CD4+ T cells, fewer expanded clones and increased TCR diversity were shown by the long-lived group, suggesting age selection. A strong correlation was found between observed TCR beta diversity and the percentage of naive T cells measured by flow cytometry.

Preparation of the library involved 5' RACE. Sequencing was performed on an Illumina HiSeq 2500. A second PCR of roughly 7 to 12 cycles was run with a J-beta primer mix and a sample-barcoded 5' primer. A template-switch 5' adaptor carrying 12 random nucleotides introduced a unique molecular identifier onto each TCR beta cDNA molecule. At least 2.5 million CDR3-containing paired-end reads were obtained from each sample. First-strand cDNA was synthesized from all RNA with the Mint cDNA synthesis kit, primed by a TRBC-specific oligonucleotide. All cDNA was treated with uracil-DNA glycosylase and then went through a first 18-cycle PCR with the universal primers M1SS and BC2_uni_R. Per the source publication's procedure: Each sample was normalized by randomly selecting 1 million high-quality reads, each carrying a distinct molecular identifier. Reads sharing molecular identifiers were discarded rather than binned into consensus sequences. MiTCR, with a Q25 quality threshold and the strictest error-elimination algorithm, was used for CDR3 identification, clonotype clustering and error correction. A nonparametric unseen species model with Euler transformation was used to estimate lower-bound total TCR beta diversity. TCRdb redid the processing of the public reads, applying fastp at Q25 and MiXCR, and retained in-frame beta chains. Rows are combined by CDR3 protein, so each entry shows the most common genes and DNA. What appears here as the V and J calls and clone size reflects TCRdb's work, not the paper's. Within this sample are about 680,000 distinct CDR3 sequences, with 49% of them counted one time only. Approximately 32% of the sample is taken by the ten largest.

From the cysteine up to the phenylalanine, the CDR3 has a length of 14 residues. The retained sequence is limited to the CDR3, 42 bases, with the frame set at the first base. Trimming at the junction amounts to 0 bases on V and 6 bases on J, and the germline ends lie 11 bases apart. CDR1 and CDR2, per the germline V gene, are SGHRS and YFSETQ. The 39 donors, aged roughly 6 to 95 years, were systemically healthy Caucasian individuals from Russia. Each donor gave ten milliliters of peripheral blood, drawn into EDTA-treated Vacutainer tubes. Ficoll-Paque density-gradient centrifugation was used to isolate PBMCs, with at least 6 million obtained per sample. Total RNA was extracted from PBMCs with Trizol reagent, with at least 6 micrograms obtained per sample. For every donor, an aliquot of PBMCs went through flow cytometry to measure the percentages of naive CD45RAhigh/CD27high T cells. With respect to this clonotype: Its antigen remains undetermined. It has no much larger one-base neighbor in the sample; base qualities were not kept.

Material for sequencing was blood. This TCR was sampled from a woman aged 55-75 years in good health. This sequence uses TRBV5-1 and TRBJ2-3; D gene: possibly TRBD2, on 6 matching bases. The CDR3 loop reads CASSLERREDTQYF. The DNA is TGCGCCAGCAGCTTGGAACGGAGGGAGGATACGCAGTATTTT.